A single sample is the source of the 4 T cell receptor beta chains below, sequenced in a study of blood T cell repertoires in COVID-19. Using immunoSEQ multiplex PCR, the repertoire was profiled, and TCRdb retains in-frame clones only, with some absent. The sample includes around 100,000 clones, around nine tenths of them seen just once. Sequenced input: peripheral blood. Source of these receptors: an older woman who had recovered from COVID-19.

This sequence joins TRBV7-8 and TRBJ2-3; the match to TRBD1 covers 10 bases. In germline, CDR1 is SGHVS, CDR2 FQNEAQ. V lost 5 bases and J lost 1; bases outside the gene matches: 3. The CDR3 loop spans 15 amino acids. The DNA for the CDR3 is TGTGCCAGCAGCCGGGGGACAGGGGGCACAGATACGCAGTATTTT. This encodes CASSRGTGGTDTQYF.

The chain combines TRBV20-1 with TRBJ2-5; unclear D gene. From germline, CDR1 is DFQATT and CDR2 SNEGSKA (reference sequence). The CDR3 is 11 residues long. Trimming left V 0 bases short and J 4 bases short, with 3 bases between. CDR3 nucleotide sequence: TGCAGTGCTAGAGATATAGAGACCCAGTACTTC. Protein product: CSARDIETQYF.

The rearrangement joins TRBV6-2 or TRBV6-3 to TRBJ1-4; 9 positions agree with TRBD1. Germline V gives CDR1 MNHEY, CDR2 SVGEGT. V was pared by 6 bases and J by 0 bases, with 8 bases of the junction left unmatched. This CDR3 is built from 17 residues. The CDR3 nucleotides read TGTGCCAGCAGCCCTGGGACAGGGATGGCAACTAATGAAAAACTGTTTTTT. Encoded protein: CASSPGTGMATNEKLFF.

The V call is TRBV5-1, the J call TRBJ1-5, with D possibly being TRBD1 (5 bases). The CDR3 is 13 residues long. Germline assignment: CDR1 SGHRS and CDR2 YFSETQ. The V end lost 4 bases, the J end lost 7 bases, and 12 bases lay between the germline ends. CDR3 sequence reads: CASSRGVQQPQHF. For the CDR3, the DNA is TGCGCCAGCAGCCGGGGGGTTCAGCAGCCCCAGCATTTT.